This T cell receptor beta chain was recovered during a study of T cells in Graves' hyperthyroidism and ophthalmopathy. Each ophthalmopathy patient scored at least 3 on the Clinical Activity Score and at least 4 on NOSPECS grade, with duration under 3 months. PBMCs stemmed from approximately 9.1 ml fresh peripheral blood. The V end was cut by 1 base, the J end by 0 bases, with 10 bases between. The CDR3 has 15 residues. Per germline, CDR1 MDHEN and CDR2 SYDVKM. Template material for amplifying TCR beta CDR3 regions consisted of RNA transcripts. The HTBI primer set served for first-round RT-PCR of the TCR CDR3. Using its own MiXCR run on the multiplex PCR reads, TCRdb lists one record per CDR3 protein. The data contain about 600,000 distinct CDR3 sequences, roughly 16% of them singletons. This clonotype was seen at least ten times.

This TCR derives from a woman aged 40-49 years with Graves' ophthalmopathy. Material: blood. V gene TRBV28 combines with J gene TRBJ2-7; D is unresolved. The CDR3 DNA reads TGTGCCAGCAGTTTATCACAGTCTGGCTCCTACGAGCAGTACTTC. It is translated as CASSLSQSGSYEQYF.